Presented here are 21 T cell receptor beta chains from one specimen sequenced in a study of T cell responses to AZD1222 COVID-19 vaccine (dated by TCRdb to about 2021). Library generation was performed with the immunoSEQ multiplex PCR assay. TCRdb took over this immuneACCESS table, retaining in-frame rearrangements with V and J assigned. Such tables are incomplete; in checked studies, under half of the missing clones stem from an unresolved V gene, and the remainder is unexplained. Across this sample there are 200,000 to 300,000 clones, with 93% seen only once. Less than 0.65% of the sample is held by the ten biggest clonotypes. The time point tag for this specimen amounts to: baseline before first vaccination. Here the sequenced sample was peripheral blood, taken on day 0 of AZD1222 vaccination. Receptors were obtained from an adult in good health.

The chain carries TRBV29-1 and TRBJ1-1, with D maybe TRBD1 (5 bases). The CDR3 loop spans 13 amino acids. CDR1 is SQVTM and CDR2 is ANQGSEA in the germline V gene. V was cut by 7 bases and J by 1 base, with 13 bases left in between. CDR3 loop: CSAKPGANTEAFF. The CDR3 nucleotides read TGCAGCGCCAAGCCCGGGGCGAACACTGAAGCTTTCTTT.

The chain uses TRBV7-9 and TRBJ1-1; no clear D gene. This CDR3 is built from 14 residues. The germline gives CDR1 SEHNR, CDR2 FQNEAQ (reference sequence). V was clipped by 5 bases and J by 3 bases, with 13 bases between them. CDR3 coding DNA: TGTGCCAGCAGCGAAAGAGAGGGATACACTGAAGCTTTCTTT. Protein: CASSEREGYTEAFF.

Turning to this clone: Other DNA sequences in this specimen translate into the identical CDR3. This chain joins TRBV12-3 or TRBV12-4 and TRBJ2-5; D is perhaps TRBD1 or TRBD2 (6 bases each). V lost 1 base, J lost 4 bases, and 7 bases lay in between. There are 13 residues in the CDR3. CDR3 in DNA: TGTGCCAGCAGTTTAGGGGGGGCAGAGACCCAGTACTTC. Translated: CASSLGGAETQYF.

The V call is TRBV7-8, the J call TRBJ2-7; the match to TRBD2 covers 9 bases. The length of the CDR3 is 15 residues. The J segment lost 0 bases and the V segment lost 5 bases, leaving 5 bases of the junction unmatched. Germline CDR1 SGHVS, CDR2 FQNEAQ. CDR3 DNA: TGTGCCAGCAGCACCCGACTAGCGGACTCCTACGAGCAGTACTTC. It codes for CASSTRLADSYEQYF. Looking up the rest from reference TRBV7-8 and TRBJ2-7 gives the full variable domain: GAGVSQSPRYKVAKRGQDVALRCDPISGHVSLFWYQQALGQGPEFLTYFQNEAQLDKSGLPSDRFFAERPEGSVSTLKIQRTQQEDSAVYLCASSTRLADSYEQYFGPGTRLTVT.

This sequence joins TRBV7-2 and TRBJ2-7, with 10 bases matching TRBD1. Trimming at V came to 1 base and at J to 5 bases, leaving 5 bases not matched to a gene. Looked up from germline, CDR1 is SGHTA and CDR2 is FQGNSA. CDR3 size: 15 residues. CDR3 protein: CASSLVATGGNEQYF. The CDR3, as DNA: TGTGCCAGCAGCTTAGTGGCGACAGGGGGCAACGAGCAGTACTTC.

The table lists this clone with a count of one. Here the CDR3 reads CASSRLAENTGELFF. CDR3 nucleotides: TGTGCCAGCAGTAGGCTAGCGGAGAACACCGGGGAGCTGTTTTTT. The chain uses TRBV28 and TRBJ2-2, with 7 bases that match TRBD2. Losses at the gene ends were 5 bases for V and 1 base for J; bases not matched to a gene: 4. The CDR3 consists of 15 residues. Germline loops: CDR1 MDHEN, CDR2 SYDVKM.

This clone was seen more than once but under ten times. The V and J genes are TRBV24-1 and TRBJ2-1, with 7 bases aligning to TRBD1. CDR1 and CDR2 from the germline V gene are KGHDR and SFDVKD. The CDR3 is 13 amino acids. The V and J ends lost 4 bases and 10 bases, in that order; junction bases with no gene match: 6. DNA for the CDR3: TGTGCCACCAGTGACCGCCGGGACAGCGAGCAGTTCTTC. Residues: CATSDRRDSEQFF.

The rearrangement uses TRBV18 and TRBJ2-1; 8 nucleotides line up with TRBD1. The junction had 6 bases not matched to a gene; V was cut back by 4 bases and J by 1 base. Germline CDR1 reads KGHSH; CDR2 reads LQKENI. The CDR3 is 16 amino acids. This chain's CDR3 is CASSHPDRVSYNEQFF. As DNA, the CDR3 is TGTGCCAGCTCACATCCGGACAGGGTTTCCTACAATGAGCAGTTCTTC.

CDR3 region: CASTLGDRVNSPLHF. As DNA, the CDR3 is TGTGCCAGCACCCTAGGCGACAGGGTAAATTCACCCCTCCACTTT. This sequence joins TRBV28 and TRBJ1-6, with 7 bases lining up with TRBD1. Per the germline V gene, CDR1 is MDHEN and CDR2 is SYDVKM. CDR3 length: 15 residues. V was clipped by 7 bases and J by 7 bases; unmatched bases: 10.

J is TRBJ2-1 and V is TRBV19, with TRBD2 identical over 7 bases. V was clipped by 6 bases and J by 1 base; unmatched bases: 15. Germline CDR1 is LNHDA and CDR2 is SQIVND (reference sequence). The CDR3 spans 18 residues. The CDR3 protein is CASSPWALLATSYNEQFF. The CDR3 DNA reads TGTGCCAGTAGCCCCTGGGCCCTACTAGCGACTTCCTACAATGAGCAGTTCTTC.

J is TRBJ1-5 and V is TRBV5-1; the match to TRBD1 covers 8 bases. The length of the CDR3 is 13 residues. The ends lost 3 bases at V and 6 bases at J; junction bases unmatched: 2. The germline gives CDR1 SGHRS, CDR2 YFSETQ. This CDR3 is CASSSTGGQPQHF. CDR3 in DNA: TGCGCCAGCAGCTCAACAGGGGGTCAGCCCCAGCATTTT.

The chain has TRBV2 and TRBJ2-7, with D unclear. This CDR3 region has 11 residues. CDR1 and CDR2 from the germline V gene are SNHLY and FYNNEI. The germline V and J ends were trimmed by 7 bases and 4 bases, with 8 bases remaining between them. CDR3 in amino acids: CASIEAYEQYF. The DNA for the CDR3 is TGTGCCAGCATTGAGGCGTACGAGCAGTACTTC.

This chain joins TRBV5-6 and TRBJ2-7; 10 bases are shared with TRBD2. Germline CDR1 and CDR2: SGHDT and YYEEEE. V shed 4 bases and J 0 bases; nucleotides not matched to a gene: 4. This CDR3 has 15 amino acids. Here the CDR3 reads CASSPGLAHSYEQYF. CDR3 nucleotides: TGTGCCAGCAGCCCGGGACTAGCGCACTCCTACGAGCAGTACTTC.

The chain carries TRBV5-5 and TRBJ2-3; 8 bases fit TRBD2. V dropped 3 bases and J dropped 3; count of bases not matched to a gene: 3. The CDR3 is made up of 14 amino acids. Germline CDR1 and CDR2: SGHKS and YYEKEE (reference sequence). CDR3 sequence (DNA): TGTGCCAGCAGCTCCATAGCGGGGACAGATACGCAGTATTTT. It is translated as CASSSIAGTDTQYF.

The J gene is TRBJ2-6, the V gene TRBV29-1; 7 positions match TRBD1. J gave up 2 bases and V 5 bases, and 9 bases lay outside the gene matches. CDR3 length equals 16 residues. Germline V gives CDR1 SQVTM, CDR2 ANQGSEA. CDR3 coding DNA: TGCAGCGTTTCCGGGACAGCCACGACTGGGGCCAACGTCCTGACTTTC. Protein sequence: CSVSGTATTGANVLTF.

This chain connects TRBV6-6 to TRBJ2-2; 10 positions agree with TRBD2. V shed 7 bases and J 8 bases; nucleotides not matched to a gene: 7. The V gene's germline CDR1 is MNHNY and CDR2 SVGAGI (reference sequence). CDR3 size: 14 residues. The CDR3 coding sequence is TGTGCCAGCACTAGCGGGGGACGTCGGGGGGAGCTGTTTTTT. Protein product: CASTSGGRRGELFF.

This sequence joins TRBV6-5 and TRBJ2-5; 8 bases are shared with TRBD2. This CDR3 spans 15 amino acids. Per germline, CDR1 MNHEY and CDR2 SVGAGI. The trim removed 2 bases at V and 4 bases at J, leaving 6 bases unmatched. The CDR3 DNA reads TGTGCCAGCAGTTACGGGCGGGGGGCCGGAGAGACCCAGTACTTC. This sequence encodes CASSYGRGAGETQYF.

The rearrangement links TRBV15 to TRBJ2-3; D not certain. Germline V gene data show CDR1 as LNHNV and CDR2 as YYDKDF (reference sequence). Trimming removed 1 base at V and 1 base at J, with 6 bases between. The CDR3 extends over 14 amino acids. Here the CDR3 DNA reads TGTGCCACCAGCAGAGGGGTTGGCACAGATACGCAGTATTTT. Translation gives CATSRGVGTDTQYF.

The genes are TRBV3-1 (or the pseudogene TRBV3-2) and TRBJ2-4, with TRBD1 as a possible D gene (6 bases). Germline loops: CDR1 LGHDT, CDR2 YNNKEL (reference sequence). The CDR3 has 15 residues. Trimming took off 1 base at V and 2 bases at J, with 9 bases between the two ends. CDR3 bases: TGTGCCAGCAGCCAAGCAGGGGCCCCCAAAAACATTCAGTACTTC. Protein sequence: CASSQAGAPKNIQYF.

V is TRBV28 and J is TRBJ1-2, with D unclear. Germline lookup yields CDR1 MDHEN and CDR2 SYDVKM. Deletions cut 8 bases from V and 14 bases from J, with 15 bases between. The CDR3 spans 10 residues. CDR3 DNA: TGTGCCAGCGGGAGGCAGCCCAGAACCTTC. It codes for CASGRQPRTF.

The chain couples TRBV5-1 to TRBJ2-1; 8 bases align to TRBD2. The CDR3 is made up of 17 amino acids. The V and J ends lost 0 bases and 6 bases, in that order; junction bases with no gene match: 11. The V gene's germline CDR1 is SGHRS and CDR2 YFSETQ. CDR3 DNA sequence: TGCGCCAGCAGCTTGGAATCGGGGGGGCCTTTCTTCAATGAGCAGTTCTTC. Translating it yields CASSLESGGPFFNEQFF.